These 30 T cell receptor beta chains originate from one sample sequenced in a study of cytomegalovirus exposure and HLA in healthy donors. Method: immunoSEQ multiplex PCR; TCRdb's copy keeps in-frame clones and lacks some. The data hold about 110,000 clones, with over 75% observed a single time. The source material was PBMCs. All receptors derive from a woman aged 18-35 years in good health and CMV-seronegative.

The rearrangement joins TRBV2 to TRBJ2-2; TRBD2 matches 10 bases. The CDR3 is 18 amino acids. Germline V lookup: CDR1 SNHLY, CDR2 FYNNEI. Trimming at V came to 2 bases and at J to 2 bases, leaving 8 bases not matched to a gene. Written as DNA, the CDR3 is TGTGCCAGCAGTGAATATCTAGCGGGGGTTGACAACACCGGGGAGCTGTTTTTT. Translated: CASSEYLAGVDNTGELFF.

The J gene is TRBJ2-7, the V gene TRBV9, with a tentative D call TRBD1 (6 bases). Germline V gene lookup returns CDR1 SGDLS and CDR2 YYNGEE. The V end lost 0 bases, the J end lost 2 bases, and 15 bases lay between the germline ends. This CDR3 has 16 amino acids. Here the CDR3 reads CASSVVSGGPTYEQYF. The CDR3 coding sequence is TGTGCCAGCAGCGTAGTAAGTGGGGGCCCTACCTACGAGCAGTACTTC.

The rearrangement joins TRBV10-3 to TRBJ2-7; TRBD1 matches 8 bases. Trimming at V came to 6 bases and at J to 7 bases, leaving 14 bases not matched to a gene. Per germline, CDR1 ENHRY and CDR2 SYGVKD. The CDR3 contains 15 residues. This CDR3 reads CAISPGQGFEEEQYF. The DNA for the CDR3 is TGTGCCATCAGCCCTGGACAGGGTTTCGAGGAGGAGCAGTACTTC.

This chain uses TRBV25-1 with TRBJ2-7, with no clear D. V was trimmed by 4 bases and J by 3 bases, leaving 4 bases between them. The CDR3 runs to 11 residues. CDR1 is MGHDK, CDR2 SYGVNS, per germline. Here the CDR3 DNA reads TGTGCCAGCAGTGCCATCTACGAGCAGTACTTC. Translating it yields CASSAIYEQYF.

The chain is built from TRBV27 and TRBJ2-7; TRBD2 might be the D (6 bases). The CDR3 loop spans 13 amino acids. Germline CDR1 reads MNHEY; CDR2 reads SMNVEV (reference sequence). Deletions cut 6 bases from V and 0 bases from J, with 9 bases between. The CDR3 loop reads CASRSGSSYEQYF. The CDR3, as DNA: TGTGCCAGCAGAAGCGGGTCCTCCTACGAGCAGTACTTC.

The rearrangement links TRBV2 to TRBJ2-3; 11 bases are a match to TRBD2. V was pared by 8 bases and J by 4 bases, with 14 bases of the junction left unmatched. This CDR3 is 17 amino acids long. The germline CDR1 and CDR2 sequences are SNHLY and FYNNEI. This CDR3 reads CASQTLAGGIWADTQYF. The CDR3 region has the DNA TGTGCCAGCCAAACCCTAGCGGGGGGTATTTGGGCAGATACGCAGTATTTT.

This clone was found a few times. This chain connects TRBV25-1 to TRBJ1-1; a possible D gene is TRBD1 (6 bases). The V gene's germline CDR1 is MGHDK and CDR2 SYGVNS. This CDR3 contains 14 residues. V lost 5 bases to trimming and J lost 11 bases, with 21 bases between them. In nucleotides, the CDR3 is TGTGCCAGCAGTCCTCAATCCCCGGGGGGCATGGCTTTCTTT. Its protein product is CASSPQSPGGMAFF.

CDR3 DNA sequence: TGTGCCAGCACCCCGGGATTTAGCACCGGGGAGCTGTTTTTT. Translated, it gives CASTPGFSTGELFF. The gene calls are TRBV27 and TRBJ2-2; TRBD2 might be the D (5 bases). Trimming shortened V by 7 bases and J by 4 bases, and 13 bases separated the two germline ends. Germline CDR1 MNHEY, CDR2 SMNVEV (reference sequence). CDR3 length: 14 amino acids.

The CDR3: CASSQVIFSGNTIYF. The CDR3 region has the DNA TGCGCCAGCAGCCAAGTAATCTTCTCTGGAAACACCATATATTTT. V and J are TRBV4-1 and TRBJ1-3, with D uncertain. This CDR3 is 15 amino acids long. Germline CDR1 is MGHRA and CDR2 is YSYEKL. V gave up 1 base and J gave up 0 bases, with 7 bases separating them.

The chain links TRBV27 to TRBJ1-2; 8 bases agree with TRBD1. CDR1 is MNHEY and CDR2 is SMNVEV in the germline V gene (reference sequence). V lost 5 bases and J lost 5; bases outside the gene matches: 10. This CDR3 is built from 15 residues. The CDR3 reads CASSPLQGGWYGYTF. The CDR3, as DNA: TGTGCCAGCAGTCCCCTACAGGGGGGGTGGTATGGCTACACCTTC.

The V gene is TRBV30, the J gene TRBJ2-7, with TRBD2 matching 8 bases. With 5 bases clipped from V and 3 bases from J, the junction kept 3 bases outside the gene matches. The germline V gene encodes CDR1 GTSNPN and CDR2 SVGIG (reference sequence). This CDR3 region has 12 residues. CDR3 DNA sequence: TGTGCCTGGTCCGGGACTAGCTACGAGCAGTACTTC. Translation: CAWSGTSYEQYF.

The gene calls are TRBV5-1 and TRBJ2-7, with 11 bases aligning to TRBD2. The V gene's germline CDR1 is SGHRS and CDR2 YFSETQ. Trimming cost V 2 bases and J 0 bases; bases outside gene matches: 7. The CDR3 sequence is 17 residues long. CDR3 bases: TGCGCCAGCAGCTTAGATAGCGGGGGGGCCAACTCCTACGAGCAGTACTTC. Translating gives CASSLDSGGANSYEQYF.

V gene TRBV6-1 combines with J gene TRBJ2-5; TRBD2 matches at 7 bases. Germline V gene lookup returns CDR1 MNHNS and CDR2 SASEGT. With V trimmed by 6 bases and J by 5 bases, 9 bases remained unmatched. This CDR3 is 14 amino acids long. CDR3 sequence reads: CASRRDYSTETQYF. CDR3 bases: TGTGCCAGCAGACGGGACTACTCTACGGAGACCCAGTACTTC.

The rearrangement joins TRBV6-5 to TRBJ1-1; a possible D gene is TRBD1 (5 bases). Trimming stripped 7 bases from V and 1 base from J, with 13 bases between. The germline CDR1 and CDR2 sequences are MNHEY and SVGAGI. The length of the CDR3 is 14 residues. CDR3 in amino acids: CASTLGLSNTEAFF. DNA of the CDR3: TGTGCCAGCACCTTGGGACTGTCGAACACTGAAGCTTTCTTT.

The chain recombines TRBV5-4 with TRBJ2-7, with 7 bases matching TRBD2. The germline CDR1 and CDR2 sequences are SGHNT and YYREEE (reference sequence). After removal of 4 bases from V and 2 bases from J, the junction contained 12 bases not matched to a gene. This CDR3 comprises 16 residues. CDR3 protein: CASSGTTSPEAYEQYF. Here the CDR3 DNA reads TGTGCCAGCAGCGGCACGACTAGCCCGGAGGCCTACGAGCAGTACTTC.

The J gene is TRBJ2-2, the V gene TRBV4-1; no clear D gene. The CDR3 has 15 residues. The V gene's germline CDR1 is MGHRA and CDR2 YSYEKL. Trimming took 1 base from V and 6 from J, leaving 12 bases between them. The DNA of the CDR3 is TGCGCCAGCAGCCAAGCAAAGATGGTAGCCGGGGAGCTGTTTTTT. Translating gives CASSQAKMVAGELFF.

The rearrangement joins TRBV7-2 to TRBJ1-5; 9 positions agree with TRBD1. CDR1 and CDR2 (germline): SGHTA, FQGNSA. CDR3 size: 15 residues. The trim removed 7 bases at V and 4 bases at J, leaving 8 bases unmatched. CDR3 sequence reads: CASTPSGTGNQPQHF. Here the CDR3 DNA reads TGTGCCAGCACCCCCAGTGGGACAGGGAATCAGCCCCAGCATTTT.

The sample holds a few counts of this clone. This chain links TRBV6-1 with TRBJ1-6; TRBD1 is a possible D gene (6 bases). V was trimmed by 4 bases and J by 9 bases, leaving 10 bases between them. Germline V gives CDR1 MNHNS, CDR2 SASEGT. The CDR3 consists of 13 residues. Here the CDR3 DNA reads TGTGCCAGCAGTGGACAGGTTGGTTCACCCCTCCACTTT. Its translation is CASSGQVGSPLHF.

This clone was recorded many times. The V and J genes are TRBV6-4 and TRBJ2-1; no reliable D call. Per germline, CDR1 MRHNA and CDR2 SNTAGT. The CDR3 runs 14 residues. V lost 2 bases and J 11 bases, leaving 16 bases between the germline ends. Here the CDR3 reads CASSDAASTRKQFF. The CDR3 nucleotides read TGTGCCAGCAGTGACGCGGCCTCTACGCGCAAGCAGTTCTTC.

The chain is built from TRBV5-1 and TRBJ2-1; perhaps TRBD2 as D (6 bases). CDR3 size: 15 residues. V was cut by 4 bases and J by 2 bases, with 13 bases left in between. CDR1 and CDR2 (germline): SGHRS, YFSETQ. In nucleotides, the CDR3 is TGCGCCAGCAGCATAGCGGAGCAGGCCTACAATGAGCAGTTCTTC. Its translation is CASSIAEQAYNEQFF.

This clone turned up a few times. The rearrangement joins TRBV30 to TRBJ1-1, with D maybe TRBD1 (6 bases). Germline V gene lookup returns CDR1 GTSNPN and CDR2 SVGIG (reference sequence). CDR3 length equals 14 residues. V lost 1 base and J 7 bases, leaving 16 bases between the germline ends. The CDR3 spells CAWSETGWLGEAFF. The CDR3 DNA is TGTGCCTGGAGTGAAACAGGGTGGTTGGGTGAAGCTTTCTTT.

The chain recombines TRBV12-2 with TRBJ2-7; TRBD1 is taken as the D call from the table, unchecked against the DNA. TRBV12-2 is assigned pseudogene status. The CDR3 extends over 16 amino acids. CDR3 region: CASRLARDRGKGEQYF. CDR3 in DNA: TGTGCAAGTCGCTTAGCACGGGACAGGGGAAAGGGCGAGCAGTACTTC.

J is TRBJ1-5 and V is TRBV6-6; D is undetermined. In germline, CDR1 is MNHNY, CDR2 SVGAGI (reference sequence). CDR3 size: 14 residues. Trimming stripped 6 bases from V and 3 bases from J, with 12 bases between. CDR3 sequence: CASREEVVNQPQHF. The DNA for the CDR3 is TGTGCCAGCAGAGAAGAGGTAGTCAATCAGCCCCAGCATTTT.

CDR3 amino acids: CASSSPSQGDYGYTF. The CDR3 region has the DNA TGTGCCAGCAGCTCACCCTCACAGGGGGACTATGGCTACACCTTC. The chain combines TRBV7-9 with TRBJ1-2, with TRBD1 matching over 8 bases. V lost 4 bases to trimming and J lost 3 bases; unmatched junction nucleotides: 7. The CDR3 runs 15 residues. Germline lookup yields CDR1 SEHNR and CDR2 FQNEAQ (reference sequence).

This rearrangement joins TRBV7-9 to TRBJ1-2; 7 bases align to TRBD1. Germline V gives CDR1 SEHNR, CDR2 FQNEAQ (reference sequence). V lost 4 bases to trimming and J lost 6 bases; unmatched junction nucleotides: 8. This CDR3 is built from 14 residues. The CDR3 DNA sequence: TGTGCCAGCAGCTCCCCGGGACAGCCCAATGGCTACACCTTC. Protein product: CASSSPGQPNGYTF.

The count of this clone is one. The rearrangement joins TRBV29-1 to TRBJ2-1; TRBD2 might be the D (6 bases). V lost 4 bases and J 6 bases, leaving 16 bases between the germline ends. Germline assignment: CDR1 SQVTM and CDR2 ANQGSEA. The CDR3 consists of 14 residues. The CDR3 loop is CSVVVSLGGNEQFF. The CDR3 region has the DNA TGCAGCGTTGTCGTGTCCCTGGGGGGCAATGAGCAGTTCTTC.

V and J are TRBV27 and TRBJ1-2; TRBD1 matches at 8 bases. The germline CDR1 and CDR2 sequences are MNHEY and SMNVEV (reference sequence). The CDR3 contains 15 residues. The V gene end was trimmed by 5 bases and the J gene end by 1 base; junction bases not matched to a gene: 6. This CDR3 reads CASSPRGQGNYGYTF. CDR3 bases: TGTGCCAGCAGTCCCCGAGGACAGGGTAACTATGGCTACACCTTC.

As for this clone: The same CDR3 also results from other DNA sequences found in this sample. The chain links TRBV19 to TRBJ1-1; 7 bases fit TRBD1. CDR1 and CDR2 (germline): LNHDA, SQIVND (reference sequence). The CDR3 runs 14 residues. The J segment lost 1 base and the V segment lost 4 bases, leaving 3 bases of the junction unmatched. The CDR3 loop is CASSTRQGNTEAFF. CDR3 bases: TGTGCCAGTAGTACTAGACAGGGGAACACTGAAGCTTTCTTT. The whole variable domain, remainder taken from reference TRBV19 and TRBJ1-1, is DGGITQSPKYLFRKEGQNVTLSCEQNLNHDAMYWYRQDPGQGLRLIYYSQIVNDFQKGDIAEGYSVSREKKESFPLTVTSAQKNPTAFYLCASSTRQGNTEAFFGQGTRLTVV.

The CDR3 is CASSQEETQYF. The DNA of the CDR3 is TGTGCCAGCAGCCAGGAGGAGACCCAGTACTTC. V gene TRBV14 combines with J gene TRBJ2-5; D is ambiguous. V gave up 3 bases and J gave up 5 bases, with 4 bases separating them. CDR3 length: 11 amino acids. Germline values: CDR1 SGHDN, CDR2 FVKESK. Using reference TRBV14 and TRBJ2-5 for the parts outside the CDR3, the full variable domain is EAGVTQFPSHSVIEKGQTVTLRCDPISGHDNLYWYRRVMGKEIKFLLHFVKESKQDESGMPNNRFLAERTGGTYSTLKVQPAELEDSGVYFCASSQEETQYFGPGTRLLVL.

The V gene is TRBV10-3, the J gene TRBJ2-4; TRBD2 aligns across 9 bases. V gave up 2 bases and J gave up 13 bases; unmatched junction bases: 6. The V gene's germline CDR1 is ENHRY and CDR2 SYGVKD. This CDR3 has 13 residues. The CDR3 reads CAISEPGTSIQYF. In nucleotides, the CDR3 is TGTGCCATCAGTGAGCCGGGGACTAGCATCCAGTACTTC.